A single sample is the source of the 17 T cell receptor beta chains below, sequenced in a study of shared clonotypes between healthy human individuals. Naive CD8 cells, CD45RO-negative and positively selected for CCR7, excluded terminally differentiated effector memory CD45RA+ cells. Libraries were prepared by immunoSEQ multiplex PCR; TCRdb keeps only in-frame clonotypes and omits some of them. This table has hundreds of thousands of clones, approximately 96% appearing once. Specimen: naive CD8+ T cells sorted from blood. All receptors derive from a woman between 25 and 40 years old in good health.

This clone was counted only a few times. The chain combines TRBV9 with TRBJ1-3; D is uncertain. V lost 0 bases, J lost 0 bases, and 7 bases lay in between. CDR3 length: 15 residues. In germline, CDR1 is SGDLS, CDR2 YYNGEE. CDR3 in amino acids: CASSVGQASGNTIYF. The CDR3 DNA is TGTGCCAGCAGCGTAGGACAAGCCTCTGGAAACACCATATATTTT.

This clone was detected only once. The identical CDR3 is also encoded by other nucleotide sequences in the sample. The V and J genes are TRBV5-4 and TRBJ2-7, with D possibly being TRBD1 or TRBD2 (5 bases each). V was pared by 0 bases and J by 2 bases, with 9 bases between. The CDR3 contains 14 residues. The germline V gene has CDR1 SGHNT and CDR2 YYREEE (reference sequence). The chain's CDR3 is CASSLGDGTYEQYF. In nucleotides, the CDR3 is TGTGCCAGCAGCTTGGGGGACGGCACCTACGAGCAGTACTTC.

This rearrangement joins TRBV27 to TRBJ1-2, with D possibly matching TRBD1 (5 bases). CDR3 length: 14 residues. With 5 bases removed from V and 8 bases from J, the gap between germline ends came to 18 bases. Germline V gene lookup returns CDR1 MNHEY and CDR2 SMNVEV (reference sequence). The CDR3 loop is CASSPNPGGVGYTF. CDR3 nucleotides: TGTGCCAGCAGTCCCAATCCGGGGGGGGTAGGCTACACCTTC.

The rearrangement links TRBV5-4 to TRBJ2-1; D may be TRBD2 (6 bases). Germline V gene lookup returns CDR1 SGHNT and CDR2 YYREEE (reference sequence). This CDR3 comprises 14 residues. Trimming left V 0 bases short and J 9 bases short, with 13 bases between. CDR3 sequence (DNA): TGTGCCAGCAGCTTGGGCGGAGGGGCGGGTGAGCAGTTCTTC. It translates to CASSLGGGAGEQFF.

The chain recombines TRBV19 with TRBJ2-7, with D perhaps matching TRBD1 (5 bases). From germline, CDR1 is LNHDA and CDR2 SQIVND (reference sequence). The CDR3 is 15 amino acids. V gave up 3 bases and J gave up 3 bases, with 15 bases separating them. CDR3 region: CASSIFLGANYEQYF. CDR3 DNA: TGTGCCAGTAGTATTTTTCTAGGGGCGAACTACGAGCAGTACTTC. The full variable domain, with the rest looked up from reference TRBV19 and TRBJ2-7, is DGGITQSPKYLFRKEGQNVTLSCEQNLNHDAMYWYRQDPGQGLRLIYYSQIVNDFQKGDIAEGYSVSREKKESFPLTVTSAQKNPTAFYLCASSIFLGANYEQYFGPGTRLTVT.

CDR3 protein: CASSPQQGLHTEAFF. For the CDR3, the DNA is TGTGCCAGCAGCCCCCAACAGGGTCTGCACACTGAAGCTTTCTTT. V is TRBV9 and J is TRBJ1-1; D is possibly TRBD1 (6 bases). V gave up 4 bases and J gave up 3 bases, with 16 bases separating them. This CDR3 has 15 amino acids. Germline V gene lookup returns CDR1 SGDLS and CDR2 YYNGEE.

The chain links TRBV28 to TRBJ2-5, with D unclear. CDR1 is MDHEN, CDR2 SYDVKM, per germline. The CDR3 has 13 amino acids. V gave up 3 bases and J gave up 2 bases, with 7 bases separating them. CDR3 nucleotides: TGTGCCAGCAGTTTGTTAGGTCAAGAGACCCAGTACTTC. Translation: CASSLLGQETQYF. Combining the CDR3 with reference TRBV28 and TRBJ2-5 gives the whole variable domain DVKVTQSSRYLVKRTGEKVFLECVQDMDHENMFWYRQDPGLGLRLIYFSYDVKMKEKGDIPEGYSVSREKKERFSLILESASTNQTSMYLCASSLLGQETQYFGPGTRLLVL.

This sequence joins TRBV2 and TRBJ2-7; D not certain. Germline V gives CDR1 SNHLY, CDR2 FYNNEI. The V gene lost 3 bases and the J gene lost 3 bases, with 12 bases spanning the gap. The CDR3 runs to 14 residues. CDR3 sequence reads: CASSDQAVGYEQYF. CDR3 nucleotide sequence: TGTGCCAGCAGTGACCAGGCGGTAGGCTACGAGCAGTACTTC.

V gene TRBV13 combines with J gene TRBJ1-3, with D uncertain. The CDR3 is 14 residues long. Trimming shortened V by 0 bases and J by 4 bases, and 7 bases separated the two germline ends. Per the germline V gene, CDR1 is PRHDT and CDR2 is FYEKMQ (reference sequence). CDR3 in DNA: TGTGCCAGCAGCTTAGGAAGTGGCGGAAACACCATATATTTT. This encodes CASSLGSGGNTIYF.

The chain has TRBV29-1 and TRBJ2-7, with a weak D call TRBD1 (7 bases). The CDR3 contains 14 residues. CDR1 is SQVTM and CDR2 is ANQGSEA in the germline V gene. With 3 bases removed from V and 0 bases from J, the gap between germline ends came to 12 bases. The CDR3 nucleotides read TGCAGCGTTGAGGGCGGGGACAGCTCCTACGAGCAGTACTTC. Its translation is CSVEGGDSSYEQYF.

V and J are TRBV28 and TRBJ2-7; unclear D gene. The ends were cut back, 4 bases at V and 3 bases at J, with 10 bases in the middle. Germline V CDR1 and CDR2: MDHEN, SYDVKM. This CDR3 contains 13 residues. The CDR3 reads CASSSPWGYEQYF. As DNA, the CDR3 is TGTGCCAGCAGTTCTCCATGGGGCTACGAGCAGTACTTC. Drawing the rest from reference TRBV28 and TRBJ2-7, the complete variable domain is DVKVTQSSRYLVKRTGEKVFLECVQDMDHENMFWYRQDPGLGLRLIYFSYDVKMKEKGDIPEGYSVSREKKERFSLILESASTNQTSMYLCASSSPWGYEQYFGPGTRLTVT.

The chain has TRBV19 and TRBJ1-4; tentatively, D is TRBD1 (6 bases). V shed 3 bases and J shed 8 bases, with 22 bases lying between them. The CDR3 length is 17 residues. In germline, CDR1 is LNHDA, CDR2 SQIVND (reference sequence). CDR3 in DNA: TGTGCCAGTAGTATTATCGGGGGACACGGGGAAGGCGAAAAACTGTTTTTT. Translated: CASSIIGGHGEGEKLFF.

The rearrangement joins TRBV5-8 to TRBJ2-7, with 9 bases matching TRBD2. CDR1 and CDR2 (germline): SGHTS, YDEGEE. The trim removed 0 bases at V and 3 bases at J, leaving 7 bases unmatched. CDR3 length: 16 residues. The CDR3: CASSLAPREGVYEQYF. The CDR3 DNA sequence: TGTGCCAGCAGCTTGGCTCCGCGGGAGGGGGTCTACGAGCAGTACTTC.

The chain links TRBV2 to TRBJ2-7; D remains unclear. With 4 bases removed from V and 2 bases from J, the gap between germline ends came to 9 bases. This CDR3 has 13 amino acids. CDR1 SNHLY and CDR2 FYNNEI come from the germline V gene. The DNA for the CDR3 is TGTGCCAGCAGTGCACTTATTACCTACGAGCAGTACTTC. Its protein is CASSALITYEQYF.

Only one count was recorded for this clone. J is TRBJ2-7 and V is TRBV29-1; the match to TRBD2 covers 7 bases. The CDR3 sequence is 13 residues long. Germline-derived CDR1 and CDR2 are SQVTM and ANQGSEA. Trimming removed 0 bases from V and 2 bases from J; junction bases left unmatched: 1. Here the CDR3 DNA reads TGCAGCGTTGAAGATGCGGGGGCCTACGAGCAGTACTTC. This sequence encodes CSVEDAGAYEQYF.

The chain has TRBV28 and TRBJ1-5, with TRBD1 matching 7 bases. The CDR3 length is 18 residues. Trimming at V came to 1 base and at J to 0 bases, leaving 9 bases not matched to a gene. Per the germline V gene, CDR1 is MDHEN and CDR2 is SYDVKM. CDR3 sequence: CASSLSGGAPYSNQPQHF. CDR3 nucleotides: TGTGCCAGCAGTTTATCAGGGGGAGCCCCTTATAGCAATCAGCCCCAGCATTTT.

J is TRBJ2-7 and V is TRBV7-9, with 8 nucleotides matching TRBD1. The V segment lost 4 bases and the J segment 0 bases; nucleotides outside the gene matches: 8. Per the germline V gene, CDR1 is SEHNR and CDR2 is FQNEAQ (reference sequence). CDR3 length: 16 amino acids. CDR3 bases: TGTGCCAGCAGCTCCGACAGGGGTGGGAACTCCTACGAGCAGTACTTC. Encoded protein: CASSSDRGGNSYEQYF.